This T cell receptor beta chain was sequenced for a study of blood T cell repertoires in COVID-19. Sequencing used immunoSEQ multiplex PCR; TCRdb keeps in-frame clones, though not all of them. The repertoire has about 260,000 clones, about 82% of them found once; the top ten carry 2% to 2.5%. Germline V CDR1 and CDR2: LGHNA, YNFKEQ. V was pared by 4 bases and J by 4 bases, with 3 bases of the junction left unmatched. The length of the CDR3 is 13 residues. Symptom resolution, clearance, or two negative PCRs marked donors in Cohort 3 as recovered. Source material: PBMCs or T cells enriched from blood (not recorded which). This clonotype originated in a woman between 50 and 59 years old who had recovered from COVID-19. The chain couples TRBV4-2 to TRBJ2-7; 8 bases agree with TRBD1. The CDR3, as DNA: TGTGCCAGCAGCCCCGACAGGGGATACGAGCAGTACTTC. It yields the protein CASSPDRGYEQYF.